This is a list of T cell receptor beta chains from one sample in a study of T cell changes during pregnancy in multiple sclerosis. Sequencing used immunoSEQ multiplex PCR; TCRdb keeps in-frame clones, though not all of them. This sample carries about 54,000 clones, around 92% of them seen once, and the ten largest clones take over 1%. The specimen was peripheral blood, collected after pregnancy. These receptors came from a female donor in good health, enrolled as a control in a pregnancy study. CDR3s include the opening cysteine and the closing phenylalanine or tryptophan. The order of the fields is J gene, D gene, clone size, V gene, CDR3 DNA, CDR3 protein. D genes are given only for firm matches. Some rows mark clone size as missing; the rest say once, few, many or name a class of expanded clone.

>TRBJ1-3|NA|NA|TRBV18
TGTGCCAGCTTCCGTGGTCCGACTTCTGGAAACACCATATATTTT
CASFRGPTSGNTIYF
>TRBJ2-3|TRBD2|NA|TRBV5-4
TGTGCCAGCAGCCGGCATAGCGGGATCCCCACAGATACGCAGTATTTT
CASSRHSGIPTDTQYF
>TRBJ2-5|NA|NA|TRBV2
TGTGCCAGCAGTGGAGCTAGGGGCGAGACCCAGTACTTC
CASSGARGETQYF
>TRBJ2-7|NA|NA|TRBV7-8
TGTGCCAGCAGCTTTCGGGGAGGCTACGAGCAGTACTTC
CASSFRGGYEQYF
>TRBJ1-2|NA|NA|TRBV28
TGTGCCAGCAGGACCGGGGGGGCTTCTAACTATGGCTACACCTTC
CASRTGGASNYGYTF
>TRBJ1-5|NA|NA|TRBV10-2
TGCGCCAGCGGCCACGACAGTGCTCCCCAGCATTTT
CASGHDSAPQHF
>TRBJ1-5|TRBD1|NA|TRBV19
TGTGCCAGTAGGGGACAGGTGTATAGCAATCAGCCCCAGCATTTT
CASRGQVYSNQPQHF
>TRBJ2-7|NA|NA|TRBV4-1
TGCGCCAGCAGCCAAGTGGGGCAGGGCGATCCCTCCTACGAGCAGTACTTC
CASSQVGQGDPSYEQYF
>TRBJ2-2|NA|once|TRBV9
TGTGCCAGCAGCGTTTTCGCGGGAAACACCGGGGAGCTGTTTTTT
CASSVFAGNTGELFF
>TRBJ1-5|NA|NA|TRBV7-8
TGTGCCAGCAGCGCAAGGGGGAAGGTGGGTGTGAGCAATCAGCCCCAGCATTTT
CASSARGKVGVSNQPQHF
>TRBJ2-2|TRBD2|NA|TRBV6-1
TGTGCCAGCAGAGCCGGACTAGCCGTGACCGGGGAGCTGTTTTTT
CASRAGLAVTGELFF
>TRBJ1-2|NA|NA|TRBV21-1
TGTGCCAGCCCCTGTCCAGGGGGGCGCGAGGGCTACACCTTC
CASPCPGGREGYTF
>TRBJ1-2|NA|NA|TRBV6-1
TGTGCCAGCAGTGAAGGAGGGACAAGATCTAACTATGGCTACACCTTC
CASSEGGTRSNYGYTF
>TRBJ1-2|NA|NA|TRBV6-5
TGTGCCAGCCGTCCCGACAGGAGCTATGGCTACACCTTC
CASRPDRSYGYTF
>TRBJ2-1|TRBD2|NA|TRBV7-9
TGTGCCAGCAGCTTGGCGTCGGGGGGGCGTGGGAATGAGCAGTTCTTC
CASSLASGGRGNEQFF
>TRBJ1-6|NA|NA|TRBV21-1
TGTGCCAGCAGCTCGACCGGGACAGCCAATTCACCCCTCCACTTT
CASSSTGTANSPLHF
>TRBJ2-7|TRBD2|NA|TRBV5-1
TGCGCCAGCAGCTTAAAGAGTAGCGGGAGTGCTTACGAGCAGTACTTC
CASSLKSSGSAYEQYF
>TRBJ1-2|TRBD1|NA|TRBV5-1
TGCGCCAGCAGCTTGGCGGGACAGGGGGCGCACGGCTACACCTTC
CASSLAGQGAHGYTF
>TRBJ1-5|NA|NA|TRBV6-1
TGTGCCAGCAGTGAACGAGGAGATTGGAGTCAGCCCCAGCATTTT
CASSERGDWSQPQHF
>TRBJ2-1|TRBD2|NA|TRBV5-1
TGCGCCAGCAGCGAGCGGGGGGACAACAATGAGCAGTTCTTC
CASSERGDNNEQFF
>TRBJ1-6|NA|NA|TRBV6-1
TGTGCCAGCAGGGGACGGGGGTATAATTCACCCCTCCACTTT
CASRGRGYNSPLHF